A single sample is the source of the 20 T cell receptor beta chains below, sequenced in a study of identical twins. TCRdb processed the 5' RACE reads anew with MiXCR; each CDR3 protein has one entry. The sample includes just under 550,000 distinct CDR3 sequences, about 16% of them seen just once. This sample also appeared in a second study, on yellow fever vaccine responses in identical twins.

Material for sequencing was CD4+ T cells sorted from blood. All receptors derive from a woman aged 18-29 years in good health.

This chain links TRBV2 with TRBJ1-5; a weak D match, TRBD1 (6 bases). This CDR3 has 15 residues. Germline V gene data show CDR1 as SNHLY and CDR2 as FYNNEI. The V and J ends lost 3 bases and 0 bases respectively, with 9 bases between them. In DNA, the CDR3 is TGTGCCAGCAGTGACAGGGGCGGTAGCAATCAGCCCCAGCATTTT. It yields the protein CASSDRGGSNQPQHF.

The V call is TRBV28, the J call TRBJ2-3; D is perhaps TRBD1 or TRBD2 (5 bases each). V was cut by 0 bases and J by 1 base, with 14 bases left in between. The CDR3 contains 17 residues. CDR1 MDHEN and CDR2 SYDVKM come from the germline V gene. CDR3 region: CASSLWGVAGGTDTQYF. CDR3 sequence (DNA): TGTGCCAGCAGTTTATGGGGGGTGGCAGGCGGCACAGATACGCAGTATTTT.

This chain joins TRBV11-2 and TRBJ2-4; 15 nucleotides agree with TRBD2. This CDR3 has 18 residues. CDR1 and CDR2 (germline): SGHAT, FQNNGV. J was trimmed by 8 bases and V by 4 bases; bases with no gene match: 12. The chain's CDR3 is CASSSGLAGGPSRHIQYF. CDR3 DNA: TGTGCCAGCAGCTCTGGACTAGCGGGAGGGCCTTCGCGTCACATTCAGTACTTC.

This clonotype was observed a few times. The chain is built from TRBV12-3 or TRBV12-4 and TRBJ2-3; tentatively, D is TRBD1 (5 bases). V dropped 7 bases and J dropped 1 base, with 12 bases sitting between them. This CDR3 is 14 amino acids long. CDR3 bases: TGTGCCAGCACCCTCTGGGGCGGCACAGATACGCAGTATTTT. This encodes CASTLWGGTDTQYF.

This sequence joins TRBV11-2 and TRBJ2-3; D gene unclear. The V gene's germline CDR1 is SGHAT and CDR2 FQNNGV. V lost 0 bases and J lost 2, with 6 bases in between. The CDR3 extends over 14 amino acids. CDR3 DNA sequence: TGTGCCAGCAGCTTAGATGCCCCCACAGATACGCAGTATTTT. It specifies CASSLDAPTDTQYF. The full variable domain, in which reference TRBV11-2 and TRBJ2-3 provide the parts outside the CDR3, is EAGVAQSPRYKIIEKRQSVAFWCNPISGHATLYWYQQILGQGPKLLIQFQNNGVVDDSQLPKDRFSAERLKGVDSTLKIQPAKLEDSAVYLCASSLDAPTDTQYFGPGTRLTVL.

This rearrangement joins TRBV29-1 to TRBJ2-2; 7 nucleotides agree with TRBD1. The ends lost 5 bases at V and 9 bases at J; junction bases unmatched: 9. Germline V gives CDR1 SQVTM, CDR2 ANQGSEA. This CDR3 contains 13 residues. Here the CDR3 reads CSVTRQGARELFF. CDR3 in DNA: TGCAGCGTTACAAGACAGGGAGCCCGGGAGCTGTTTTTT.

This clonotype was seen a handful of times. The chain couples TRBV3-1 to TRBJ2-7; D is unclear. V gave up 0 bases and J gave up 1 base, with 7 bases separating them. The CDR3 has 14 residues. Germline loops: CDR1 LGHDT, CDR2 YNNKEL (reference sequence). CDR3 in DNA: TGTGCCAGCAGCCAAGATTGGAGATCCTACGAGCAGTACTTC. Amino acids: CASSQDWRSYEQYF.

The rearrangement joins TRBV4-1 to TRBJ2-7; D not certain. Deletions cut 2 bases from V and 9 bases from J, with 8 bases between. In germline, CDR1 is MGHRA, CDR2 YSYEKL. CDR3 length: 11 residues. CDR3 DNA: TGCGCCAGCAGCCAATTTGGCGGGCAGTACTTC. Its translation is CASSQFGGQYF.

This clonotype was seen a handful of times. J is TRBJ1-2 and V is TRBV7-2; D not certain. The V gene's germline CDR1 is SGHTA and CDR2 FQGNSA. Trimming left V 5 bases short and J 2 bases short, with 12 bases between. This CDR3 is built from 14 residues. The CDR3 DNA reads as TGTGCCAGCAGCCCCATGTTCACCAACTATGGCTACACCTTC. It is translated as CASSPMFTNYGYTF.

The V and J genes are TRBV20-1 and TRBJ2-3, with 7 bases fitting TRBD1. This CDR3 spans 12 amino acids. Per germline, CDR1 DFQATT and CDR2 SNEGSKA (reference sequence). J lost 8 bases, V lost 7 bases, and 9 bases had no gene match. The CDR3 DNA sequence: TGCAGTGTAACTAGACCAGGGGGTACGCAGTATTTT. Protein: CSVTRPGGTQYF.

This clonotype has at least ten counts. This chain connects TRBV3-1 to TRBJ1-5; D is ambiguous. Trimming cost V 1 base and J 4 bases, with 2 bases left between them. Looked up from germline, CDR1 is LGHDT and CDR2 is YNNKEL (reference sequence). This CDR3 has 12 residues. The CDR3 nucleotides are TGTGCCAGCAGCCAAGTAAATCAGCCCCAGCATTTT. Encoded protein: CASSQVNQPQHF.

In its sample, this clonotype was seen many times. The CDR3 nucleotides are TGTGCCAGCAGCCCCGACCTAGGGGGCTACACCTTC. Its translation is CASSPDLGGYTF. The chain has TRBV7-2 and TRBJ1-2; D ambiguous. CDR3 size: 12 residues. Trimming took off 5 bases at V and 8 bases at J, with 12 bases between the two ends. Germline V lookup: CDR1 SGHTA, CDR2 FQGNSA.

The CDR3: CASSPGHSTDTQYF. CDR3 DNA: TGTGCCAGCAGCCCAGGACACAGCACAGATACGCAGTATTTT. The chain has TRBV7-3 and TRBJ2-3; D is perhaps TRBD1 (5 bases). Germline values: CDR1 SGHTA, CDR2 FQGTGA. CDR3 length: 14 residues. V was trimmed by 5 bases and J by 0 bases, leaving 9 bases between them. Full variable domain (missing parts from reference TRBV7-3 and TRBJ2-3): GAGVSQTPSNKVTEKGKYVELRCDPISGHTALYWYRQSLGQGPEFLIYFQGTGAADDSGLPNDRFFAVRPEGSVSTLKIQRTERGDSAVYLCASSPGHSTDTQYFGPGTRLTVL.

This clonotype was counted a few times. The chain employs TRBV20-1 and TRBJ2-1; 10 positions agree with TRBD1. The germline gives CDR1 DFQATT, CDR2 SNEGSKA (reference sequence). CDR3 length: 17 residues. After removal of 3 bases from V and 5 bases from J, the junction contained 13 bases not matched to a gene. CDR3 loop: CSASSPGTGDLHNEQFF. DNA for the CDR3: TGCAGTGCTAGTAGCCCCGGGACAGGGGACCTACACAATGAGCAGTTCTTC.

This clonotype was found many times. The CDR3 spells CSVDSTGRQETQYF. The CDR3 DNA reads TGCAGCGTTGATTCAACAGGGCGGCAAGAGACCCAGTACTTC. The chain recombines TRBV29-1 with TRBJ2-5, with a tentative D call TRBD1 (6 bases). CDR1 and CDR2 from the germline V gene are SQVTM and ANQGSEA. V dropped 3 bases and J dropped 2 bases, with 13 bases sitting between them. The CDR3 consists of 14 residues.

This sequence joins TRBV5-1 and TRBJ2-5; D possibly corresponds to TRBD1 (5 bases). V lost 4 bases, J lost 4 bases, and 17 bases lay in between. The CDR3 spans 15 residues. Germline lookup yields CDR1 SGHRS and CDR2 YFSETQ. The CDR3 reads CASSAHQGGLETQYF. The DNA of the CDR3 is TGCGCCAGCAGCGCCCACCAGGGCGGATTAGAGACCCAGTACTTC.

Ten or more counts support this clonotype. The V and J genes are TRBV29-1 and TRBJ2-1, with D perhaps TRBD2 (5 bases). The V end was cut by 6 bases, the J end by 1 base, with 19 bases between. From germline, CDR1 is SQVTM and CDR2 ANQGSEA. This CDR3 comprises 16 residues. CDR3 DNA: TGCAGCGTCGTCCCGGGATTGGGATTATCCTACAATGAGCAGTTCTTC. Its translation is CSVVPGLGLSYNEQFF.

This clonotype was counted many times. The V gene is TRBV12-3 or TRBV12-4, the J gene TRBJ1-2; D is perhaps TRBD1 (6 bases). V lost 5 bases and J lost 0, with 10 bases in between. The CDR3 is 14 residues long. CDR3: CASSDQGSNYGYTF. CDR3 in DNA: TGTGCCAGCAGTGATCAGGGGTCTAACTATGGCTACACCTTC.

In this sample, this clonotype turned up a few times. The V gene is TRBV12-3 or TRBV12-4, the J gene TRBJ2-1, with TRBD2 matching over 8 bases. Trimming took 4 bases from V and 9 from J; bases not matched to a gene: 17. The CDR3 extends over 17 amino acids. DNA for the CDR3: TGTGCCAGCAGTTCCCCCTGGGGGGCGGGAGGTTTTTTTGAGCAGTTCTTC. It is translated as CASSSPWGAGGFFEQFF.

The rearrangement links TRBV4-2 to TRBJ2-7, with D uncertain. The germline gives CDR1 LGHNA, CDR2 YNFKEQ. Trimming cost V 1 base and J 2 bases, with 9 bases left between them. The CDR3 totals 14 residues. Here the CDR3 reads CASSQVALAYEQYF. Here the CDR3 DNA reads TGTGCCAGCAGCCAAGTCGCGCTTGCCTACGAGCAGTACTTC.